The following is a T cell receptor beta chain sequence with its context. Different DNA sequences within this sample yield the same CDR3. This entry is derived from a study of shared clonotypes between healthy human individuals. Germline values: CDR1 MNHEY, CDR2 SVGAGI. CDR3 length equals 16 residues. V shed 0 bases and J 5 bases; nucleotides not matched to a gene: 4. The method was immunoSEQ multiplex PCR; TCRdb's version includes in-frame clones alone and lacks a portion of them. The table has millions of clones, 80% to 95% seen once. The sequence derives from a man aged 18 to 30 in good health. Some clones in this sample may be carry-over from other donors' samples. The rearrangement links TRBV6-5 to TRBJ2-1; 10 bases map to TRBD2. Sequenced: naive CD4+ T cells from PBMCs. Stated subset: CD45RA+ positively selected. CDR3 coding DNA: TGTGCCAGCAGTTACTCTATACTAGCGGGGAACAATGAGCAGTTCTTC. This translates into CASSYSILAGNNEQFF.